This paragraph covers one T cell receptor (beta chain) sequence. Trimming cost V 1 base and J 0 bases; bases outside gene matches: 2. Per germline, CDR1 MNHEY and CDR2 SMNVEV (reference sequence). This CDR3 contains 15 residues. Authors' analysis steps: Cell counts per sample came from amplifying reference gene primers. The table came from immunoSEQ multiplex PCR; TCRdb's copy has only in-frame clones and leaves some out. The DNA gave D and trimming, while V, J and clone size come from that table. The sample records 150,000 to 200,000 clones, 70% to 85% being singletons. This entry comes from a study of blood T cell repertoires in COVID-19.

Sequencing used peripheral blood. V gene TRBV27 combines with J gene TRBJ2-7; 8 bases agree with TRBD1. The clonotype comes from a woman under 40 with acute or convalescent COVID-19. Here the CDR3 DNA reads TGTGCCAGCAGTTTATTGCAGGGGGCCTCCTACGAGCAGTACTTC. Its translation: CASSLLQGASYEQYF.